The following is a T cell receptor beta chain sequence with its context. The antigen is undetermined. The V and J ends lost 2 bases and 4 bases respectively, with 9 bases between them. The CDR3 has 13 amino acids. Germline values: CDR1 SNHLY, CDR2 FYNNEI. This sample was taken from a study of T-cell memory formation after mild COVID-19. Looking at the study overall: Each donor largely had its own TCR clusters. Overall study findings and caveats: CD4+ clones that contracted lay mainly in CM and EM; CD8+ ones lay in EMRA. A second wave expanding day 15 to 37 was CD4+-biased; contracting clones were balanced. Some clones that responded were present in memory (sampled pre-infection), which suggests cross-reactive memory joined.

TCRdb re-analysed the 5' RACE reads in MiXCR, keeping a single row per CDR3 protein. The sample carries more than 300,000 distinct CDR3 sequences, 20% to 25% recorded once. This sequence joins TRBV2 and TRBJ2-7; perhaps D is TRBD1 or TRBD2 (5 bases each). Sequencing was done on a sample of PBMCs or a T cell subset sorted from them (not recorded which). This clonotype was obtained from a man younger than 35 who had mild COVID-19 (a few samples of this study predate the infection). Cell type and time point are not known. The DNA of the CDR3 is TGTGCCAGCAGTGAAAAGGGACCTTACGAGCAGTACTTC. Amino acids: CASSEKGPYEQYF.